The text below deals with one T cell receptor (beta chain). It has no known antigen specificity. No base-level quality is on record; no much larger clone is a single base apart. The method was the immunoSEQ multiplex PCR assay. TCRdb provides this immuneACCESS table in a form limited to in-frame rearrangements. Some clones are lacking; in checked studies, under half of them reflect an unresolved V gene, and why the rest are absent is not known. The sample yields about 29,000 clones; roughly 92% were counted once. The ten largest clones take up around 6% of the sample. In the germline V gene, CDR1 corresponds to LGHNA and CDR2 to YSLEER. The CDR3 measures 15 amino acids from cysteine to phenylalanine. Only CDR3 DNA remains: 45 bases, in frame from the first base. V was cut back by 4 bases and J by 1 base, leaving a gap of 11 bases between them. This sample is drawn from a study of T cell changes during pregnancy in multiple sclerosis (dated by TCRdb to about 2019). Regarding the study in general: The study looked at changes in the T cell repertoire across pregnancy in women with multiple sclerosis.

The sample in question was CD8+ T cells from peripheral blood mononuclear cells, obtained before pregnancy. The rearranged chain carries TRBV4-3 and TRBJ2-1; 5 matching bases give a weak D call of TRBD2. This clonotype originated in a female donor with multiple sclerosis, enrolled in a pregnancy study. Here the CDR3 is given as CASSPEGRSYNEQFF. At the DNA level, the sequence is TGCGCCAGCAGCCCCGAGGGCAGATCCTACAATGAGCAGTTCTTC.